The sample holds many counts of the clone carrying this T cell receptor (beta chain). The CDR3 length is 14 residues. V dropped 3 bases and J dropped 8 bases, with 13 bases sitting between them. The data originate from a study of T cells after yellow fever vaccination. TCRdb reanalysed the 5' RACE reads using MiXCR and keeps one entry per CDR3 protein. The data contain about 20,000 distinct CDR3 sequences, around 5.2% of them singletons. Findings and caveats of the study: It was a small share of clonotypes that appeared in both CD4 and CD8 compartments. The booster saw the reappearance of most primary-vaccination clones (approximately 97% CD4, around 90% CD8).

The rearrangement uses TRBV12-3 or TRBV12-4 and TRBJ1-4; D is possibly TRBD1 (5 bases). This sequence originates from a man between 18 and 29 years old who received the YFV17D yellow fever vaccine. The sequencing here drew on PBMCs, either bulk or a sorted T-cell subset (CD4+, CD8+, memory, or dextramer-sorted; not recorded which), taken about 41 days after the first yellow fever vaccination. CDR3 amino acids: CASSFFQGREKLFF. The DNA of the CDR3 is TGTGCCAGCAGTTTTTTCCAGGGAAGGGAAAAACTGTTTTTT.